This is a list of T cell receptor beta chains from one sample in a study of radiotherapy plus CTLA-4 blockade in lung cancer. The method was immunoSEQ multiplex PCR; TCRdb's version includes in-frame clones alone and lacks a portion of them. The table shows 81,000 or so clones, with about 87% occurring only once. The sequences come from peripheral blood, collected from a patient treated with radiotherapy plus ipilimumab. These receptors all stem from a human donor with non-small cell lung cancer who had stable disease on radiotherapy plus ipilimumab. CDR3s include the opening cysteine and the closing phenylalanine or tryptophan. The D gene is left open where the match is weak. Size is omitted from some rows. Given values are once, few, many or a class for expanded clones.

abundance: few
v_gene: TRBV2
d_gene: -
j_gene: TRBJ2-3
CDR3aa: CASRVRLTDTQYF
CDR3nt: TGTGCCAGCAGAGTCCGTTTAACAGATACGCAGTATTTT

abundance: few
v_gene: TRBV18
d_gene: -
j_gene: TRBJ1-2
CDR3aa: CASSRSGERNGYTF
CDR3nt: TGTGCCAGCTCCCGAAGCGGGGAAAGGAATGGCTACACCTTC

abundance: few
v_gene: TRBV5-4
d_gene: TRBD1
j_gene: TRBJ2-7
CDR3aa: CASRGQGSYEQYF
CDR3nt: TGTGCCAGCCGGGGACAGGGCTCCTACGAGCAGTACTTC

abundance: -
v_gene: TRBV7-6
d_gene: -
j_gene: TRBJ2-7
CDR3aa: CASSLAGKQYF
CDR3nt: TGTGCCAGCAGCCTCGCAGGGAAGCAGTACTTC

abundance: -
v_gene: TRBV25-1
d_gene: -
j_gene: TRBJ1-5
CDR3aa: CASSVGNQPQHF
CDR3nt: TGTGCCAGCAGTGTCGGGAATCAGCCCCAGCATTTT

abundance: -
v_gene: TRBV7-8
d_gene: -
j_gene: TRBJ1-5
CDR3aa: CASSFQSQGNQPQHF
CDR3nt: TGTGCCAGCAGCTTCCAATCGCAAGGCAATCAGCCCCAGCATTTT

abundance: -
v_gene: TRBV5-1
d_gene: TRBD1
j_gene: TRBJ2-7
CDR3aa: CASSLAPGTGSYEQYF
CDR3nt: TGCGCCAGCAGCTTGGCCCCCGGGACAGGGTCCTACGAGCAGTACTTC

abundance: -
v_gene: TRBV6-1
d_gene: TRBD2
j_gene: TRBJ2-1
CDR3aa: CASSDVREKGNEQFF
CDR3nt: TGTGCCAGCAGTGACGTGCGGGAGAAGGGCAATGAGCAGTTCTTC

abundance: -
v_gene: TRBV6-1
d_gene: TRBD1
j_gene: TRBJ2-2
CDR3aa: CASSEFRGQSGELFF
CDR3nt: TGTGCCAGCAGTGAATTTAGGGGGCAAAGCGGGGAGCTGTTTTTT

abundance: once
v_gene: TRBV5-1
d_gene: TRBD1
j_gene: TRBJ2-3
CDR3aa: CASSLGTGTRDTQYF
CDR3nt: TGCGCCAGCAGCTTGGGGACAGGGACAAGAGATACGCAGTATTTT

abundance: -
v_gene: TRBV14
d_gene: -
j_gene: TRBJ2-7
CDR3aa: CASSQGDRLRYEQYF
CDR3nt: TGTGCCAGCAGCCAAGGCGACCGCCTCCGCTACGAGCAGTACTTC

abundance: -
v_gene: TRBV30
d_gene: -
j_gene: TRBJ2-5
CDR3aa: CAWSLRSQETQYF
CDR3nt: TGTGCCTGGAGTCTTAGGAGTCAAGAGACCCAGTACTTC

abundance: few
v_gene: TRBV4-1
d_gene: TRBD2
j_gene: TRBJ2-1
CDR3aa: CASSNPRTSGGRNEQFF
CDR3nt: TGCGCCAGCAGCAACCCCAGAACTAGCGGGGGAAGAAATGAGCAGTTCTTC

abundance: -
v_gene: TRBV5-1
d_gene: TRBD2
j_gene: TRBJ2-5
CDR3aa: CASRASGETQYF
CDR3nt: TGCGCCAGCCGCGCTAGCGGGGAGACCCAGTACTTC

abundance: -
v_gene: TRBV15
d_gene: -
j_gene: TRBJ1-6
CDR3aa: CATSMVPGADNSPLHF
CDR3nt: TGTGCCACCAGCATGGTCCCAGGGGCCGATAATTCACCCCTCCACTTT

abundance: -
v_gene: TRBV5-1
d_gene: -
j_gene: TRBJ1-1
CDR3aa: CASSSDLGSEAFF
CDR3nt: TGCGCCAGCAGCTCGGATCTGGGGTCTGAAGCTTTCTTT

abundance: -
v_gene: TRBV18
d_gene: TRBD1
j_gene: TRBJ2-7
CDR3aa: CASSPVTGVTYEQYF
CDR3nt: TGTGCCAGCTCACCAGTGACAGGGGTTACCTACGAGCAGTACTTC

abundance: -
v_gene: TRBV28
d_gene: -
j_gene: TRBJ1-2
CDR3aa: CASLRDRLSYTF
CDR3nt: TGTGCCAGCTTAAGGGACCGTTTGAGCTACACCTTC

abundance: few
v_gene: TRBV5-1
d_gene: -
j_gene: TRBJ1-2
CDR3aa: CASSLDNRGAAGYTF
CDR3nt: TGCGCCAGCAGCTTGGATAATAGAGGGGCGGCTGGCTACACCTTC

abundance: -
v_gene: TRBV9
d_gene: -
j_gene: TRBJ1-5
CDR3aa: CASSLDSAGNQPQHF
CDR3nt: TGTGCCAGCAGCCTAGACTCTGCCGGCAATCAGCCCCAGCATTTT

abundance: once
v_gene: TRBV5-4
d_gene: TRBD2
j_gene: TRBJ2-3
CDR3aa: CASSTAGRGGTDTQYF
CDR3nt: TGTGCCAGCAGCACCGCAGGGAGGGGTGGCACAGATACGCAGTATTTT

abundance: once
v_gene: TRBV14
d_gene: TRBD1
j_gene: TRBJ2-1
CDR3aa: CASSVTGGFTYNEQFF
CDR3nt: TGTGCCAGCAGCGTAACAGGGGGGTTCACCTACAATGAGCAGTTCTTC

abundance: -
v_gene: TRBV5-8
d_gene: TRBD1
j_gene: TRBJ1-4
CDR3aa: CASSLVGRGPEKLFF
CDR3nt: TGTGCCAGCAGCTTGGTAGGCAGGGGGCCTGAAAAACTGTTTTTT

abundance: -
v_gene: TRBV28
d_gene: -
j_gene: TRBJ1-6
CDR3aa: CASSLSQGLGSVDSPLHF
CDR3nt: TGTGCCAGCAGTCTCTCACAGGGTTTAGGGAGTGTGGATTCACCCCTCCACTTT

abundance: -
v_gene: TRBV5-1
d_gene: -
j_gene: TRBJ1-2
CDR3aa: CASSTGDGNYGYTF
CDR3nt: TGCGCCAGCAGCACGGGGGACGGGAACTATGGCTACACCTTC

abundance: -
v_gene: TRBV15
d_gene: -
j_gene: TRBJ2-7
CDR3aa: CATSRSDAYEQYF
CDR3nt: TGTGCCACCAGCAGATCGGATGCCTACGAGCAGTACTTC

abundance: -
v_gene: TRBV4-1
d_gene: -
j_gene: TRBJ2-7
CDR3aa: CASSQDPDYPAWEQYF
CDR3nt: TGCGCCAGCAGCCAAGATCCCGACTACCCGGCATGGGAGCAGTACTTC

abundance: -
v_gene: TRBV11-2
d_gene: -
j_gene: TRBJ2-3
CDR3aa: CASRPRWRDTQYF
CDR3nt: TGTGCCAGCAGACCCAGATGGAGAGATACGCAGTATTTT

abundance: -
v_gene: TRBV4-1
d_gene: TRBD1
j_gene: TRBJ2-1
CDR3aa: CASSQRDRATNEQFF
CDR3nt: TGCGCCAGCAGCCAACGGGACAGGGCCACCAATGAGCAGTTCTTC

abundance: -
v_gene: TRBV7-9
d_gene: -
j_gene: TRBJ2-7
CDR3aa: CASSSRTSLRWYF
CDR3nt: TGTGCCAGCAGCTCCAGAACCAGTCTTCGATGGTACTTC

abundance: -
v_gene: TRBV5-1
d_gene: -
j_gene: TRBJ2-3
CDR3aa: CASSLSTDTQYF
CDR3nt: TGCGCCAGCAGCCTCAGCACAGATACGCAGTATTTT

abundance: -
v_gene: TRBV15
d_gene: -
j_gene: TRBJ1-6
CDR3aa: CATSRVRGSSYNSPLHF
CDR3nt: TGTGCCACCAGCAGAGTACGGGGAAGCTCCTATAATTCACCCCTCCACTTT

abundance: -
v_gene: TRBV5-1
d_gene: TRBD2
j_gene: TRBJ2-1
CDR3aa: CASSLELAGGREQFF
CDR3nt: TGCGCCAGCAGCTTGGAACTAGCGGGAGGGCGTGAGCAGTTCTTC

abundance: -
v_gene: TRBV6-1
d_gene: TRBD2
j_gene: TRBJ2-7
CDR3aa: CASSAWGGNYEQYF
CDR3nt: TGTGCCAGCAGTGCTTGGGGGGGAAACTACGAGCAGTACTTC

abundance: once
v_gene: TRBV7-8
d_gene: -
j_gene: TRBJ1-3
CDR3aa: CASSKDGRSGNTIYF
CDR3nt: TGTGCCAGCAGCAAAGACGGCCGCTCTGGAAACACCATATATTTT

abundance: -
v_gene: TRBV2
d_gene: -
j_gene: TRBJ2-1
CDR3aa: CASSEAGNNEQFF
CDR3nt: TGTGCCAGCAGTGAAGCTGGGAACAATGAGCAGTTCTTC

abundance: -
v_gene: TRBV5-1
d_gene: TRBD2
j_gene: TRBJ2-1
CDR3aa: CASSLVGTSGTTYNEQFF
CDR3nt: TGCGCCAGCAGCTTGGTGGGGACTAGCGGGACCACCTACAATGAGCAGTTCTTC

abundance: -
v_gene: TRBV4-2
d_gene: TRBD1
j_gene: TRBJ1-2
CDR3aa: CASSQPGTGELDYGYTF
CDR3nt: TGTGCCAGCAGCCAACCCGGGACAGGGGAACTAGACTATGGCTACACCTTC

abundance: once
v_gene: TRBV6-1
d_gene: TRBD2
j_gene: TRBJ2-7
CDR3aa: CASIQPGLGSYEQYF
CDR3nt: TGTGCCAGCATTCAACCGGGACTAGGTTCCTACGAGCAGTACTTC

abundance: -
v_gene: TRBV18
d_gene: -
j_gene: TRBJ2-2
CDR3aa: CASSPGQGNTGELFF
CDR3nt: TGTGCCAGCTCACCGGGTCAGGGAAACACCGGGGAGCTGTTTTTT

abundance: -
v_gene: TRBV11-2
d_gene: -
j_gene: TRBJ2-7
CDR3aa: CASSFRGMGEQYF
CDR3nt: TGTGCCAGCAGCTTTCGGGGGATGGGCGAGCAGTACTTC

abundance: -
v_gene: TRBV14
d_gene: -
j_gene: TRBJ2-7
CDR3aa: CASSRQRGYEQYF
CDR3nt: TGTGCCAGCAGCCGCCAAAGAGGCTACGAGCAGTACTTC

abundance: -
v_gene: TRBV5-1
d_gene: TRBD1
j_gene: TRBJ2-3
CDR3aa: CASSLVAGGVTDTQYF
CDR3nt: TGCGCCAGCAGCTTGGTGGCAGGGGGTGTCACAGATACGCAGTATTTT

abundance: -
v_gene: TRBV5-1
d_gene: TRBD1
j_gene: TRBJ2-7
CDR3aa: CASSHPGQRAYEQYF
CDR3nt: TGCGCCAGCAGCCATCCGGGACAGCGAGCCTACGAGCAGTACTTC

abundance: -
v_gene: TRBV9
d_gene: TRBD1
j_gene: TRBJ2-3
CDR3aa: CASSVDPRDRGRITDTQYF
CDR3nt: TGTGCCAGCAGCGTAGACCCAAGGGACAGGGGGCGCATCACAGATACGCAGTATTTT

abundance: -
v_gene: TRBV5-6
d_gene: TRBD2
j_gene: TRBJ2-1
CDR3aa: CASSAGLAAYNEQFF
CDR3nt: TGTGCCAGCAGCGCGGGACTAGCGGCCTACAATGAGCAGTTCTTC

abundance: -
v_gene: TRBV11-2
d_gene: TRBD2
j_gene: TRBJ2-7
CDR3aa: CASSLASGGREQYF
CDR3nt: TGTGCCAGCAGCTTAGCTAGCGGGGGGCGCGAGCAGTACTTC

abundance: -
v_gene: TRBV7-2
d_gene: -
j_gene: TRBJ1-6
CDR3aa: CASSLSGLNNSPLHF
CDR3nt: TGTGCCAGCAGCTTATCGGGGCTCAATAATTCACCCCTCCACTTT

abundance: -
v_gene: TRBV11-2
d_gene: TRBD1
j_gene: TRBJ2-3
CDR3aa: CASRTRGDTQYF
CDR3nt: TGTGCCAGCAGGACCAGGGGGGATACGCAGTATTTT